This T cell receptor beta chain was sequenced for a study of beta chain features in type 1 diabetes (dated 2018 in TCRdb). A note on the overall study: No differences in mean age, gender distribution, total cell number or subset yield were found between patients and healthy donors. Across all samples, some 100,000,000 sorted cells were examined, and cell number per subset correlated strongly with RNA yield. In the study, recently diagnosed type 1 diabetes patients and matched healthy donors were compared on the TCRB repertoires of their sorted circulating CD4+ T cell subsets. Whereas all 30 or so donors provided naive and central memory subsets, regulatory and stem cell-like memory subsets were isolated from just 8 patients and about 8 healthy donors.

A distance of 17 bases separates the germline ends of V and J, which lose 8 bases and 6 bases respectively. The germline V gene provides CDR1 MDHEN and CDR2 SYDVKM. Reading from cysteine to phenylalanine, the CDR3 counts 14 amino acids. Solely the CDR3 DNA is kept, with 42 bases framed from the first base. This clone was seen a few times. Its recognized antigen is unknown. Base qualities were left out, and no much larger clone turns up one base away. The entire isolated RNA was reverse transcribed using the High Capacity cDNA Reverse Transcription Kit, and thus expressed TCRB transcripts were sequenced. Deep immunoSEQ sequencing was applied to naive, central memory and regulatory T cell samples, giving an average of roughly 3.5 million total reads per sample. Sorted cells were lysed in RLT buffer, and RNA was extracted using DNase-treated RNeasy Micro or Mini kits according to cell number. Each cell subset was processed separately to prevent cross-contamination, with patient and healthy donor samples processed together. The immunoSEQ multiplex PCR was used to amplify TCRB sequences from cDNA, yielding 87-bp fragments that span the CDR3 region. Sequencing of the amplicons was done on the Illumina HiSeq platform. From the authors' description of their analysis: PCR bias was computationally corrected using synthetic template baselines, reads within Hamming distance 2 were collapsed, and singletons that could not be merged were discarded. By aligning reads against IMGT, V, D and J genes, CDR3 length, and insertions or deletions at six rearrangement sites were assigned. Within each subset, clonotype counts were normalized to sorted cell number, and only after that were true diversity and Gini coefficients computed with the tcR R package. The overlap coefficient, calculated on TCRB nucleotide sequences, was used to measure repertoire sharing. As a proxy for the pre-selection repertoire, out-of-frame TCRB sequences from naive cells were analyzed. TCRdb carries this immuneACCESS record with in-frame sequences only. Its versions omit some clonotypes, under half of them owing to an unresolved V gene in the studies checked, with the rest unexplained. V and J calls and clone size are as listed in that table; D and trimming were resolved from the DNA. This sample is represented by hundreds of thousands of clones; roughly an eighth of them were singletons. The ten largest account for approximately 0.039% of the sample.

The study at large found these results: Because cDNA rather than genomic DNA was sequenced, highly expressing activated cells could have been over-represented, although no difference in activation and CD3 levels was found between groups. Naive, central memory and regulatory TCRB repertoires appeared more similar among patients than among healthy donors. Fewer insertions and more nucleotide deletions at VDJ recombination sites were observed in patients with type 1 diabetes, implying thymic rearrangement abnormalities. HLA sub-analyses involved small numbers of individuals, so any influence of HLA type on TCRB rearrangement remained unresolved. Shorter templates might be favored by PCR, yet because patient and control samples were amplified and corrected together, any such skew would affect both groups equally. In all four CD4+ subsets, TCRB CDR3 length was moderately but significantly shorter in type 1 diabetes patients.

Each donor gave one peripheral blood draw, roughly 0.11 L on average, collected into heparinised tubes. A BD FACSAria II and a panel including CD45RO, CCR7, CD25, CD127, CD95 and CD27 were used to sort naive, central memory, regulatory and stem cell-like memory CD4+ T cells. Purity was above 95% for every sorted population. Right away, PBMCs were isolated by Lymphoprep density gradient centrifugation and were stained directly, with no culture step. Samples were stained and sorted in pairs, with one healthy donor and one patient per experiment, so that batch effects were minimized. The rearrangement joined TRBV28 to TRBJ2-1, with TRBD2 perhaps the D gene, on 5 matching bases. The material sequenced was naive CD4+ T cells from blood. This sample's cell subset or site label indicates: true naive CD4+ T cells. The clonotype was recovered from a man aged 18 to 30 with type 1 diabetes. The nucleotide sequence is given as TGTGCCAGCGAAGGAGGTGGTGGCGGCAATGAGCAGTTCTTC. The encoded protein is CASEGGGGGNEQFF. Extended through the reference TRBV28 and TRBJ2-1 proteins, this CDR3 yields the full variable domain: DVKVTQSSRYLVKRTGEKVFLECVQDMDHENMFWYRQDPGLGLRLIYFSYDVKMKEKGDIPEGYSVSREKKERFSLILESASTNQTSMYLCASEGGGGGNEQFFGPGTRLTVL.